This T cell receptor (beta chain) was sequenced in a study of T cell clonality in common variable immunodeficiency (dated by TCRdb to the mid-2010s). A distance of 14 bases separates the germline ends of V and J, which lose 0 bases and 5 bases respectively. CDR1 LGHNA and CDR2 YNFKEQ were looked up in the germline V gene. From its cysteine to its phenylalanine, the CDR3 spans 17 amino acids. Only the CDR3 bases that were read are kept: 42 of them, in frame from base 1. For sequencing, equivalent amounts of genomic DNA were input from CVID and control samples. For every sample, a 60 bp segment covering the rearranged TCRbeta CDR3 region was amplified and then sequenced. The immunoSEQ assay, a bias-corrected multiplex PCR combined with high-throughput sequencing, was used to amplify TCRbeta. For the original study's pipeline: Each unique nucleotide sequence was treated as a clone and annotated with V, D and J genes, copy number and frequency. Sequences were labeled productive if in frame, and non-productive if out of frame or containing stop codons. As previously described, clonality was calculated on the basis of Shannon's entropy. The predicted amino acid sequences of productive clones were used to derive the mean CDR3 Kyte-Doolittle hydropathy. The R hclust function was used to hierarchically cluster scaled V gene usage with Manhattan distance and complete linkage. Sharing of clones by CDR3 amino acid sequence was evaluated through resampling of 12 repertoires per group over 100 rounds. The repertoires were screened for around 70 published EBV-specific TCRbeta sequences and some 250 published CMV-specific TCRbeta sequences. After two CVID samples that produced fewer than 10,000 sequences were dropped from the analysis, some 40 CVID repertoires remained. The source is immuneACCESS, and TCRdb retained only in-frame sequences with V and J called. Part of the clones is not carried over; for the studies checked, unresolved V genes explain less than half of this, and the remainder is unexplained. V and J calls and clone size follow that table, whereas D and trimming were derived from the DNA. In this sample, approximately 44,000 clones appear, none counted once only. The ten largest clones add up to approximately 2.9% of the sample.

This clone appeared many times. Its antigen is unknown. The read falls 3 residues short of the CDR3 end, and the missing part is taken from the germline J gene. Most CVID patients and most healthy controls were of Caucasian heritage. Heparinized peripheral whole blood samples of about 5 to 8 ml were collected from each donor. TCRbeta CDR3 repertoires were sequenced from genomic DNA of adults with common variable immune deficiency (CVID) and healthy adult controls. The control group was made up of approximately 22 healthy adult volunteers (around 10 male and around 12 female) whose ages ranged from 23 to 66 years, with a mean age of approximately 34. Diluted blood was subjected to density centrifugation over Hypaque 1077 or Ficoll-Paque for isolation of peripheral blood mononuclear cells. Genomic DNA was extracted from unsorted mononuclear cells by Qiagen column purification or by a centrifugation-based method.

General conclusions and limits of the study: Compared with healthy controls, CVID subjects showed increased TCRbeta clonality (t-test p = 0.018), a feature most characteristic of about a third of subjects. According to the authors, figuring out what caused the increased clonality in CVID would require sequencing the repertoires of T cell subpopulations. Healthy controls shared more TCRbeta clones with each other than CVID subjects shared among themselves (p < 0.0001). Even though DNA input was equal, the average per sample came to some 82,000 unique sequences for controls compared with 25,000 to 35,000 for CVID samples. Correlations of repertoire features with clinical complications were constrained by heterogeneity among patients within the CVID cohort. CVID TCRbeta sequences were reported to have fewer deletions and N-nucleotide insertions and to lack highly modified clones with 13 or more V deletions.

The rearranged segments are TRBV4-2 and TRBJ1-6; the D gene identity is not certain. The TCR was taken from a person aged 18 to 75 in good health. Sequenced: peripheral blood mononuclear cells. CDR3 region: CASSQDLSKVNNSPLHF. CDR3 DNA (partial): TGTGCCAGCAGCCAAGATCTTTCTAAAGTGAATAATTCACCC.